This TCR beta chain appears in the sequencing data of a study of blood T cell repertoires in COVID-19. Individuals aged roughly 18 to 95 years were recruited from 20 to 25 US areas. Participants' own reports of clinical history determined their cohort assignment. CDR3 length: 15 amino acids. V lost 2 bases and J 0 bases, leaving 8 bases between the germline ends. Looked up from germline, CDR1 is SGHRS and CDR2 is YFSETQ. Authors' data handling: Amplified reference gene primers provided the basis for estimating nucleated cell counts. Sequenced by immunoSEQ multiplex PCR; TCRdb stores in-frame clones only, minus some. D and trimming were read from the DNA, whereas the V and J calls and clone size are those reported in that table. The sample contains around 200,000 clones, 80% of which appear only once.

The chain has TRBV5-1 and TRBJ2-2; perhaps TRBD1 as D (5 bases). Sequencing was performed on PBMCs or T cells enriched from blood (not recorded which). The TCR comes from a woman in her forties with acute COVID-19. For the CDR3, the DNA is TGCGCCAGCAGCTTAATAGGGGCGAACACCGGGGAGCTGTTTTTT. Translating it yields CASSLIGANTGELFF.